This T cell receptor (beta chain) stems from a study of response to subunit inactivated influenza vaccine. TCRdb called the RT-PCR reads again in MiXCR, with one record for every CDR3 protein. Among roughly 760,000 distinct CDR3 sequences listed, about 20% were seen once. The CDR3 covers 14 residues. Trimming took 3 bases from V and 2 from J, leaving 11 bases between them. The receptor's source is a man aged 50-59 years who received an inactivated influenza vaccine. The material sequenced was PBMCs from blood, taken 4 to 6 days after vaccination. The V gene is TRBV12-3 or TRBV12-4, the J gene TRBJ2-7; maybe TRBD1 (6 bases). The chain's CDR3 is CASSFTGSPYEQYF. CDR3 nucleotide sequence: TGTGCCAGCAGTTTTACAGGGTCCCCCTACGAGCAGTACTTC.